This T cell receptor beta chain was captured in a study of tumor and adjacent non-tumor tissue in lung cancer. The length of the CDR3 is 16 residues. From germline, CDR1 is GTSNPN and CDR2 SVGIG (reference sequence). Study-wide points: Tumor tissue had significantly higher TCR diversity than normal lung.

Details on this clonotype: Its antigen is undetermined. The junction and the germline gene differ at one end; a read error may be behind it.

This sample's RNA came from whole unsorted tissue. This non-tumor lung sample came from over 3 cm beyond the tumor edge. Three rounds of nested PCR, following a modified ARM-PCR protocol, produced the TCRbeta library. One entry per CDR3 protein, called by TCRdb with MiXCR from the multiplex PCR reads. The data contain 90,000 to 100,000 distinct CDR3 sequences, about 80% of them singletons. The sample consisted of distant non-tumor lung tissue. The sequence was obtained from a man in his fifties or sixties with small cell lung cancer. The V call is TRBV30, the J call TRBJ2-1, with a weak D call TRBD2 (5 bases). In DNA, the CDR3 is TGTGCCTGGAGGGATAGAAGACTGAGCTCCTACAATGAGCGGTTATTC. The encoded protein is CAWRDRRLSSYNERLF.